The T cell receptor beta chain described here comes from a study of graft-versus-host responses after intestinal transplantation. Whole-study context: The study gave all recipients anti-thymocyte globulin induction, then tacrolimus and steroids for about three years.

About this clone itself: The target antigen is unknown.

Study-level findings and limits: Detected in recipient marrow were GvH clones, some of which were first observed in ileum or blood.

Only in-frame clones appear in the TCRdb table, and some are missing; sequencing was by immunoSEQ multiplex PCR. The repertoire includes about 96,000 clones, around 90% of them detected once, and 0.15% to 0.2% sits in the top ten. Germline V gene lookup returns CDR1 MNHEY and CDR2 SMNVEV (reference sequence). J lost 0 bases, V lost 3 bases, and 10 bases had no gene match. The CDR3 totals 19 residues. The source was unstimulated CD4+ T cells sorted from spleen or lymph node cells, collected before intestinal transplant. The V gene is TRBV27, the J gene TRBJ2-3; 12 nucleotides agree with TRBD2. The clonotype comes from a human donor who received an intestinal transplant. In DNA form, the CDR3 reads TGTGCCAGCAGTTTCACGGGACTAGCGGGCAACACTAGCACAGATACGCAGTATTTT. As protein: CASSFTGLAGNTSTDTQYF.